The 2 T cell receptor beta chains below were found in one sample sequenced in a study of CD8 T cells in ankylosing spondylitis (dated 2017 in TCRdb). The method behind the library was 5' RACE. The sequencer listed for this sample is Illumina HiSeq 2500. TCRdb reanalyzed the raw reads on its own, using fastp at Q25 for trimming and MiXCR for clone calling, and kept in-frame beta chains. Rows with a matching CDR3 protein are joined into one entry that keeps the most common DNA and genes. Recorded for this sample are around 250,000 distinct CDR3 sequences; more than 25% of them occurred a single time. The ten largest clones add up to about 4% of the sample. What was sequenced was blood, either unsorted or a sorted T cell fraction (not recorded which). These receptors all stem from a male donor with ankylosing spondylitis or in good health (not recorded which).

This clonotype turned up a few times. This chain links TRBV5-1 with TRBJ1-1; the D is unclear. V dropped 0 bases and J dropped 4 bases, with 22 bases sitting between them. The CDR3 covers 18 residues. Germline-derived CDR1 and CDR2 are SGHRS and YFSETQ. The CDR3 protein is CASSLEGGRGGMGTEAFF. CDR3 sequence (DNA): TGCGCCAGCAGCTTGGAGGGAGGCAGAGGTGGGATGGGCACTGAAGCTTTCTTT.

This rearrangement joins TRBV6-1 to TRBJ2-3; D perhaps matches TRBD1 (5 bases). V was clipped by 6 bases and J by 2 bases, with 15 bases between them. The CDR3 is 15 amino acids. The germline CDR1 and CDR2 sequences are MNHNS and SASEGT. CDR3 residues: CASSPDSSPTDTQYF. For the CDR3, the DNA is TGTGCCAGCAGCCCCGACAGTTCTCCCACAGATACGCAGTATTTT.